This T cell receptor beta chain was sequenced in a study of cytomegalovirus exposure and HLA in healthy donors (TCRdb year 2017). In the study overall: According to an earlier analysis of 550 to 700 of the donors, some 180 million T cells yielded approximately 120 million unique TCR beta sequences and about 300 Gb of sequence data. Roughly 5 DR-DQ haplotypes were treated as single units for association and clustering because of strong linkage in the cohort. Among some 400 genotyped donors of the cohort, an average of about 220,000 unique TCR beta nucleotide sequences was sequenced per donor, of which 15% to 20% were non-productive. The study aimed to test whether cataloging public T cell receptors could reveal signatures of past pathogen exposure. The later analysis used no new phenotypic data to find candidate immune exposures, relying instead on TCR beta sequences and their occurrence across donors. An earlier analysis of about 600 of the donors used high-throughput TCR beta sequencing to judge whether each TCR beta V gene segment behaved as functional or pseudogenic. To predict cytomegalovirus infection status, the study combined high-throughput TCR immunosequencing, statistical association of individual TCRs with disease status, and machine learning. A later genetic analysis used genome-wide SNP genotypes for about 65% of the roughly 670 donors, treating that subset as a discovery cohort. A separate validation cohort of 90 to 150 different subjects was used in addition to the roughly 620-subject first cohort. The study used immunosequencing to profile the T cell repertoires of 666 subjects and linked those repertoires to cytomegalovirus serostatus. To study patterns of TCR occurrence, a later analysis re-analyzed previously published TCR beta repertoires from around 660 donors and added high-resolution HLA genotyping. Donor age, sex, ethnicity and CMV serostatus were compiled alongside the repertoire data. Both class I and class II loci were covered by HLA typing, at four-digit resolution. The number of typed donors differed by locus: about 620-630 for A, B, C, DRB1 and DQB1; about 520 for DQA1; fewer than 610 for DPA1; and some 430 for DPB1. Among the roughly 370 genotyped donors, more than 70% belonged to the genetic ancestry cluster associated with self-reported Caucasian donors. Roughly 320 gigabases of sequencing data and 70 million to 100 million unique TCR sequences made up an early release that covered several hundred HLA-typed donors. All discovery cohort repertoires had been generated using a single sequencing platform.

The research as a whole found: Correlated functional status among segregating V segments might be attributable to linkage disequilibrium, but an unknown experimental factor could not be ruled out. A cluster of highly shared sequence variants was judged likely to be a technical artifact of the sequencing pipeline. The authors suggested that the approach could potentially be generalized to other disease states and immunological phenotypes. In vitro tests confirmed that a few of the cytomegalovirus-associated TCR beta chains recognize cytomegalovirus antigens. Because counts were too low, around 18 rarely observed V segments, including chromosome 9 orphons, were left out of the earlier analysis of 587 of the donors. Immune exposure information for the cohort was limited to CMV serostatus. In a later analysis, HLA-associated TCR beta chains were found to be more clonally expanded and to have lower generation probabilities than equally common non-associated chains. A later genetic analysis reported fewer N-insertions in productive TCRs among donors in an Asian-associated ancestry cluster than the roughly 720-donor mean. Several of the top co-occurrence clusters appeared to be linked to parvovirus B19, influenza, CMV and Epstein-Barr virus, according to a later analysis. Most TCR sequences were observed very rarely across donors, whereas some public TCRs were present in many individuals. In an earlier analysis of some 500 of the donors, most TCR beta V segments were observed in productive rearrangements about 90% or about 30% of the time, broadly matching IMGT annotations. V-gene and J-gene trimming of TCR beta chains was associated with a missense DCLRE1C variant in a later genetic analysis, and the association was replicated in an independent cohort. According to a later analysis, TCR association rates differed among HLA loci, with DRB1 alleles showing the most associated TCRs and HLA-C alleles showing the fewest. Most CMV-associated TCR beta chains appeared to be HLA-restricted in a later analysis, and the HLA associations seemed to be driven largely by CMV exposure. Specific HLA alleles were associated with more than 15,000 TCR beta sequences at a false discovery rate of 0.05 in a later analysis. The cohort was sequenced for TCR beta chains only, and without alpha or paired-chain data the features that could be detected were limited. A further reported finding was that TCR beta sequences accurately predicted the HLA-A and HLA-B alleles for most subjects in the first cohort. Sequencing depth was assumed to be roughly uniform across donors in the presence/absence analyses, though that assumption may not hold. Some IMGT-functional V segments, including TRBV6-2 and TRBV6-3, could not be distinguished by the 87-base-pair reads and were therefore excluded. Because some donors lacked HLA typing at each locus, the association tests relied only on the typed subset. In both the original and validation cohorts, the classifier was reported to diagnose cytomegalovirus status with high specificity and sensitivity. The study listed 164 TCR beta chains as associated with cytomegalovirus. Strong co-occurrence of HLA alleles, especially DR and DQ, made assigning TCR associations to individual alleles difficult.

This clone was counted a single time. Its target antigen remains unknown. Base qualities are not provided; no much larger clone lies one nucleotide away. The cohort was made up of 666 healthy bone marrow donors. Cohort members were all nominally healthy when sampled, although unrecorded immune exposures were likely present. The donor was CMV seronegative and belonged to the group of roughly 330 seronegative cohort members. Each donor provided a peripheral blood sample, and peripheral blood mononuclear cells were used for TCR beta sequencing. Genomic DNA was extracted from the blood cell samples with the Qiagen DNeasy Blood Extraction Kit. The library relied on the immunoSEQ multiplex PCR assay. The multiplex PCR relied on a mix of 60 forward primers for TCR Vbeta segments and 13 reverse primers for TCR Jbeta segments. A multiplex PCR assay on genomic DNA amplified the CDR3 region of rearranged TCR beta genes. The Illumina HiSeq System was used to sequence the amplified TCR beta libraries as 87-base-pair reads. The original methods were these. A later analysis tallied 80 million to 95 million unique TCR beta chains across the 666 repertoires, and approximately 12 million of those chains were shared by two or more donors. A nearest-neighbor algorithm error-corrected the raw reads and collapsed the reads into unique sequences, merging closely related sequences to remove PCR and sequencing errors. Alignment of CDR3 sequences to IMGT reference sequences was used to assign V, D and J gene segments. For a sequence to be retained, at least a six-nucleotide match to both a V gene segment and a J gene segment was required. A rearrangement was called productive if the CDR3 had no stop codons and remained in frame with V and J, and every other rearrangement was called non-productive. CDR3 was defined according to IMGT convention as the region running from the second conserved V-encoded cysteine to the conserved J-encoded phenylalanine. The earlier analysis of more than 450 of the donors excluded sequences that lacked an unambiguous match to a single V gene segment. In an earlier analysis of some 590 of the donors, a V segment was called functional when productive rearrangements were above 56.7%, and segregating when the standard deviation between donors exceeded 5%. A statistical classification framework was developed to diagnose cytomegalovirus status using the catalog of TCR beta chain sequences. A later analysis assigned V and J genes by comparing TCR nucleotide sequences with IMGT/GENE-DB human TR gene sequences. A later analysis assigned CDR3 sequences and most-parsimonious VDJ recombination scenarios with the TCRdist pipeline. A later analysis defined each TCR beta chain by its CDR3 amino acid sequence plus V-gene family, and excluded reads lacking a unique V-gene family. To address suspected cross-contamination and a sequencing artifact, a later analysis removed 592 highly shared, low-generation-probability nucleotide sequences. In a later analysis, a clonal expansion index for each public chain was calculated from normalized within-repertoire ranks of inferred template counts. A later analysis computed generation probabilities with a VDJ recombination model fitted to out-of-frame rearrangements, and checked the results against IGoR. In a later analysis, hypergeometric tests were used to score TCR-TCR, TCR-HLA and TCR-CMV co-occurrence, with a repertoire-size bias correction applied to TCR pairs. False discovery rates were estimated in a later analysis by permuting HLA or CMV assignments 20 times. A later analysis grouped co-occurring TCRs with DBSCAN, adding TCRdist sequence similarity when clustering within HLA-allele-positive subsets. Co-occurrence clustering excluded repertoires with fewer than 30,000 or more than 120,000 public chains, plus five with anomalous nucleotide sharing. Imported from immuneACCESS, the table was reduced by TCRdb to in-frame sequences with V and J called. These copies leave out some clones; in studies compared against another copy, an unresolved V gene accounts for under half, and the cause of the remainder is not known. V and J calls and clone size follow that table, whereas D and trimming were derived from the DNA. This sample gives roughly 120,000 clones in total; about four fifths of them show up just once. The ten largest clones add up to around 1.7% of the sample.

From a lookup of the germline V gene, CDR1 and CDR2 are SGHTS and YDEGEE. The trim is 4 bases for V and 6 bases for J, with a gap of 10 bases between the germline ends. Inclusive of the bounding cysteine and phenylalanine, the CDR3 is 12 residues long. Only the CDR3 DNA is retained, 36 bases long and in frame from the first base. This receptor was taken from a woman aged 18-29 years in good health and CMV-seronegative. The sample comprised PBMCs. The rearranged chain carries TRBV5-8 and TRBJ1-1, and possibly TRBD1, on 5 matching bases. The DNA sequence is as follows: TGTGCCAGCAGCCCTCGGGGGGCTGAAGCTTTCTTT. Its amino acids are CASSPRGAEAFF. When the CDR3 is completed using the reference TRBV5-8 and TRBJ1-1 genes on either side, the full variable domain is EAGVTQSPTHLIKTRGQQATLRCSPISGHTSVYWYQQALGLGLQFLLWYDEGEERNRGNFPPRFSGRQFPNYSSELNVNALELEDSALYLCASSPRGAEAFFGQGTRLTVV.